This T cell receptor beta chain was retrieved from a study of shared clonotypes between healthy human individuals. The assay was immunoSEQ multiplex PCR, and TCRdb's table has in-frame clones only and misses some. The table includes about 2.3 million clones, approximately 93% detected once. The V gene's germline CDR1 is MNHEY and CDR2 SVGAGI. Trimming pared 9 bases from V and 7 bases from J, leaving 19 bases between. The CDR3 is made up of 15 amino acids. Splitting of CD4+ cells produced CD45RA+ naive and CD45RA-negative memory subsets. The sample was naive CD4+ T cells from PBMCs. Subset given: CD45RA+ positively selected. The receptor was isolated from a man younger than 35 in good health. Some clones in this sample may be carry-over from other donors' samples. The chain couples TRBV6-5 to TRBJ1-6; D is unresolved. The CDR3 protein is CASLPVEGGNSPLHF. CDR3 in DNA: TGTGCCAGTCTCCCCGTTGAGGGAGGGAATTCACCCCTCCACTTT.